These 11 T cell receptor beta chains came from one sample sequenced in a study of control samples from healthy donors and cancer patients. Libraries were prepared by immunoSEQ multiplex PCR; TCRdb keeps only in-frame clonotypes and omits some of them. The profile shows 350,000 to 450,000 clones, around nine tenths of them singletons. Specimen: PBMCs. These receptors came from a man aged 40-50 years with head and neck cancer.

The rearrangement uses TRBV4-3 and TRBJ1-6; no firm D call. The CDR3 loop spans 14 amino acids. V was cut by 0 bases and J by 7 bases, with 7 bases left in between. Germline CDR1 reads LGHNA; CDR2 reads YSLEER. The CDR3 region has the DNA TGCGCCAGCAGCCAAGACATGGGGAATTCACCCCTCCACTTT. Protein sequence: CASSQDMGNSPLHF.

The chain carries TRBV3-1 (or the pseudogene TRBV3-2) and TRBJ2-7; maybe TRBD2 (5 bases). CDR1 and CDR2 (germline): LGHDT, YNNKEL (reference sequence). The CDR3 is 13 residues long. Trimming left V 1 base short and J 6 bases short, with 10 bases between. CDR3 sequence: CASSQVHGLEQYF. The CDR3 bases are TGTGCCAGCAGCCAAGTCCACGGACTCGAGCAGTACTTC.

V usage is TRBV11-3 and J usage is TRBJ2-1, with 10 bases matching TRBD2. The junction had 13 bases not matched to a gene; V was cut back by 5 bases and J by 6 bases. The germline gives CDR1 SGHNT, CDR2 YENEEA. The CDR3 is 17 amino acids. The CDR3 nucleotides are TGTGCCAGCAGCCCGAAAACTCTAGCGGGAGAGCGCAATGAGCAGTTCTTC. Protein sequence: CASSPKTLAGERNEQFF.

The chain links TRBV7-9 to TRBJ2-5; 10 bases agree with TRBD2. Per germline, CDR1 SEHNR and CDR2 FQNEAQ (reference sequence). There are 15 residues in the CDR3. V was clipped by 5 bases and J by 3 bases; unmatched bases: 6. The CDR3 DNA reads TGTGCCAGCAGCCGAGCCGGGACTAGCGAAGAGACCCAGTACTTC. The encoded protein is CASSRAGTSEETQYF.

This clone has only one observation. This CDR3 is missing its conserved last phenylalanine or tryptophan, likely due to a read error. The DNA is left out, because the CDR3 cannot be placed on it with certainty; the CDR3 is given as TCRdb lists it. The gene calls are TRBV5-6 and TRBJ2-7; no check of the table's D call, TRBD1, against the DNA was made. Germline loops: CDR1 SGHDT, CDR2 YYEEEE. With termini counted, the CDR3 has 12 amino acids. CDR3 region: CASSLGGQAPRP.

The CDR3 reads CASSLMGPSYNEQFF. The CDR3 DNA reads TGTGCCAGCAGCTTGATGGGCCCCTCCTACAATGAGCAGTTCTTC. V is TRBV5-4 and J is TRBJ2-1; D gene unclear. This CDR3 region has 15 residues. V lost 1 base and J 0 bases, leaving 8 bases between the germline ends. The germline V gene has CDR1 SGHNT and CDR2 YYREEE (reference sequence). Combining the CDR3 with reference TRBV5-4 and TRBJ2-1 gives the whole variable domain ETGVTQSPTHLIKTRGQQVTLRCSSQSGHNTVSWYQQALGQGPQFIFQYYREEENGRGNFPPRFSGLQFPNYSSELNVNALELDDSALYLCASSLMGPSYNEQFFGPGTRLTVL.

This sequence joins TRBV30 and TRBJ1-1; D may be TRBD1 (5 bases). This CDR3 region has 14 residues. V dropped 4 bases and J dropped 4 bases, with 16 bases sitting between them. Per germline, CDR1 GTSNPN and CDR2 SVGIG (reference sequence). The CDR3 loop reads CAWNWDGEGTEAFF. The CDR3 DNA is TGTGCCTGGAATTGGGACGGGGAGGGCACTGAAGCTTTCTTT. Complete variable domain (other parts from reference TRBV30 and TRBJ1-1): SQTIHQWPATLVQPVGSPLSLECTVEGTSNPNLYWYRQAAGRGLQLLFYSVGIGQISSEVPQNLSASRPQDRQFILSSKKLLLSDSGFYLCAWNWDGEGTEAFFGQGTRLTVV.

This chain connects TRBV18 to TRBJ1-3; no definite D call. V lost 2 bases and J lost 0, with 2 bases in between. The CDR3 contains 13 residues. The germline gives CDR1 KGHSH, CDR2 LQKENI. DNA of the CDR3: TGTGCCAGCTCACCAAGCTCTGGAAACACCATATATTTT. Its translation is CASSPSSGNTIYF.

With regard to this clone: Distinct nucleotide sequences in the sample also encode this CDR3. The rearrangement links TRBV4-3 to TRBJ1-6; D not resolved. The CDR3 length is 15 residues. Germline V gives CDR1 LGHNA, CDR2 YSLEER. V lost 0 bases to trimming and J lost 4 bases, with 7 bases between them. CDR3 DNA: TGCGCCAGCAGCCAAGATCCGGGGTATAATTCACCCCTCCACTTT. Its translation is CASSQDPGYNSPLHF.

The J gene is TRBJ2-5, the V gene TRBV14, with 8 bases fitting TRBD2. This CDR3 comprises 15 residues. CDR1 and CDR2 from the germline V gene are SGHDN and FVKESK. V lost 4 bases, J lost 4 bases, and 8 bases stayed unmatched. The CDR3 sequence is CASSPSGLVPETQYF. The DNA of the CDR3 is TGTGCCAGCAGCCCTTCGGGACTAGTCCCAGAGACCCAGTACTTC.

The CDR3 spells CASSSFAGLDSYEQYF. The CDR3, as DNA: TGTGCCAGCAGCTCCTTCGCGGGCTTAGACTCCTACGAGCAGTACTTC. The rearrangement links TRBV11-2 to TRBJ2-7; a weak D match, TRBD2 (5 bases). This CDR3 spans 16 amino acids. V lost 4 bases and J lost 0, with 16 bases in between. Germline V CDR1 and CDR2: SGHAT, FQNNGV.